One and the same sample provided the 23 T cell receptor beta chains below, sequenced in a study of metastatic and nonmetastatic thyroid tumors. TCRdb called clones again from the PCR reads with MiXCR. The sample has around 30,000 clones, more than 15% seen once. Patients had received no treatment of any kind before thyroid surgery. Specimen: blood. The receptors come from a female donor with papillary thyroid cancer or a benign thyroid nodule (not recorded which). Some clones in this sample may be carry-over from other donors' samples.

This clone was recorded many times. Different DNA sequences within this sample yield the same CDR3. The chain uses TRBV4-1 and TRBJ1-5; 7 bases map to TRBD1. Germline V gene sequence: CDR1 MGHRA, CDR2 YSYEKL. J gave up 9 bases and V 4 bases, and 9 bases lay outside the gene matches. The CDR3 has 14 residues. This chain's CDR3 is CASSPTGASRPQHF. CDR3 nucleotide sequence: TGCGCCAGCAGCCCTACAGGGGCGTCTAGGCCCCAGCATTTT.

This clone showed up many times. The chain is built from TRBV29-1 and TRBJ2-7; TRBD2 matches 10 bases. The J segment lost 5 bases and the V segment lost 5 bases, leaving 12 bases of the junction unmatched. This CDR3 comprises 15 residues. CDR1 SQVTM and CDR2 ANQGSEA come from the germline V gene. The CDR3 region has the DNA TGCAGCGTTACCCTTTCTAGCGGGAGTAGCGACGAGCAGTACTTC. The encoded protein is CSVTLSSGSSDEQYF.

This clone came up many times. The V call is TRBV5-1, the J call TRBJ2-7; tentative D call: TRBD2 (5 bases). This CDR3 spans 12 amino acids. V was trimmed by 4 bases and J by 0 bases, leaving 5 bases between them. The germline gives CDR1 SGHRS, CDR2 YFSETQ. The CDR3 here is CASSGSSYEQYF. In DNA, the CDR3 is TGCGCCAGCAGCGGGAGCTCCTACGAGCAGTACTTC.

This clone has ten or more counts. The CDR3, as DNA: TGTGCCAGTAGTATGGTACCAGAGGGACAGGGTATTCACAATGAGCAGTTCTTC. It encodes CASSMVPEGQGIHNEQFF. V gene TRBV19 combines with J gene TRBJ2-1; TRBD1 agrees at 9 bases. V dropped 3 bases and J dropped 5; count of bases not matched to a gene: 14. The germline gives CDR1 LNHDA, CDR2 SQIVND (reference sequence). This CDR3 region has 18 residues.

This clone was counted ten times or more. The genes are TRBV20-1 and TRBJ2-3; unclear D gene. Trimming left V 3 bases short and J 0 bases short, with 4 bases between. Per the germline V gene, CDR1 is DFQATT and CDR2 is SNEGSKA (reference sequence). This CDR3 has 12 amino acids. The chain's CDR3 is CSASSSTDTQYF. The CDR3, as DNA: TGCAGTGCTAGCAGTAGCACAGATACGCAGTATTTT.

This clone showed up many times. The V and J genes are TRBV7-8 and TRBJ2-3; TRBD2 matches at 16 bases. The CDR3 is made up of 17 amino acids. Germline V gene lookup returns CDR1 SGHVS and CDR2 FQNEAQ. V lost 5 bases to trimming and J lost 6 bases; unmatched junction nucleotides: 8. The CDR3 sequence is CASSPPGLAGGTDTQYF. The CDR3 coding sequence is TGTGCCAGCAGCCCACCGGGACTAGCGGGAGGGACCGATACGCAGTATTTT. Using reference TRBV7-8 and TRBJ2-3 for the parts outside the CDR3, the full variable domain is GAGVSQSPRYKVAKRGQDVALRCDPISGHVSLFWYQQALGQGPEFLTYFQNEAQLDKSGLPSDRFFAERPEGSVSTLKIQRTQQEDSAVYLCASSPPGLAGGTDTQYFGPGTRLTVL.

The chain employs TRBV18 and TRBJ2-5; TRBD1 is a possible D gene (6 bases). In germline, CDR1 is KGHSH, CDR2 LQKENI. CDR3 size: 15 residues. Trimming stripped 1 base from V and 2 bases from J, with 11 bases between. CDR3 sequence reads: CASSPQQGLQETQYF. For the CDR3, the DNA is TGTGCCAGCTCACCACAACAGGGCTTACAAGAGACCCAGTACTTC.

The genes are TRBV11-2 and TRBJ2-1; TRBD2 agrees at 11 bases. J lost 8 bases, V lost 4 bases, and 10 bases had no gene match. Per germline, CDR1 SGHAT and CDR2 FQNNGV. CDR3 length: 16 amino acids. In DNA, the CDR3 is TGTGCCAGCAGCTCCCAGTCTAGCGGGGGGCGCGATGAGCAGTTCTTC. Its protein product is CASSSQSSGGRDEQFF.

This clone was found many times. In DNA, the CDR3 is TGCGCCAGCAACATAGGGACAGGGGTCCATGAGCAGTTCTTC. Encoded protein: CASNIGTGVHEQFF. The V gene is TRBV5-1, the J gene TRBJ2-1; 10 nucleotides match TRBD1. The CDR3 has 14 amino acids. The J segment lost 8 bases and the V segment lost 6 bases, leaving 8 bases of the junction unmatched. CDR1 and CDR2 (germline): SGHRS, YFSETQ.

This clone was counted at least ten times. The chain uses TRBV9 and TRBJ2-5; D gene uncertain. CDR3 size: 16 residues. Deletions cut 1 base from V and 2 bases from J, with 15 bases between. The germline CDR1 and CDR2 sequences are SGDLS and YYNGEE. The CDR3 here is CASSVRISSGQETQYF. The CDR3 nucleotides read TGTGCCAGCAGCGTACGGATTAGTTCGGGTCAAGAGACCCAGTACTTC.

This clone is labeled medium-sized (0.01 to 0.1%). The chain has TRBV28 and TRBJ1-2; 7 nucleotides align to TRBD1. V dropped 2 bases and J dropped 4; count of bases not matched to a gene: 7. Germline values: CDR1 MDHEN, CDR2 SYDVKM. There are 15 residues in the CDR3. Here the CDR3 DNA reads TGTGCCAGCAGTTTAGGGGCAGGGGGTACCTATGGCTACACCTTC. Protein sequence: CASSLGAGGTYGYTF.

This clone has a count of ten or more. CDR3 nucleotide sequence: TGTGCCAGCAGCCCCATTAATTCACCCCTCCACTTT. Amino acids: CASSPINSPLHF. This chain links TRBV7-2 with TRBJ1-6; D not resolved. The germline V gene has CDR1 SGHTA and CDR2 FQGNSA. Trimming removed 5 bases from V and 6 bases from J, with 5 bases in between. The CDR3 spans 12 residues.

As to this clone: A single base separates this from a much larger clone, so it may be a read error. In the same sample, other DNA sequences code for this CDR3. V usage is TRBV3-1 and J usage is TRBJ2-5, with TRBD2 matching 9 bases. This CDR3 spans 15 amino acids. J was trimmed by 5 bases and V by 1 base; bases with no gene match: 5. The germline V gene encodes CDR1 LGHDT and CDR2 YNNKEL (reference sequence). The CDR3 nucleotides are TGTGCCAGCAGCCAAGTCAATAGCGGGGGTGAGACCCAGTACTTC. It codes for CASSQVNSGGETQYF.

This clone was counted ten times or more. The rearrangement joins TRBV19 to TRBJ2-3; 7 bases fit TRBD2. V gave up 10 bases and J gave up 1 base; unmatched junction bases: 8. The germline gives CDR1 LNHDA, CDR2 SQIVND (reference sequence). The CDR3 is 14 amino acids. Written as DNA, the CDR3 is TGTGCCACATTAGCGGGCCCCGGCACAGATACGCAGTATTTT. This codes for CATLAGPGTDTQYF.

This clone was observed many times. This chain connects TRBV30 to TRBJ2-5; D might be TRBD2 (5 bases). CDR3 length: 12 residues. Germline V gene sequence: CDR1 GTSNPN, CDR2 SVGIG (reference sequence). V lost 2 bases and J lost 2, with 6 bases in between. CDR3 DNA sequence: TGTGCCTGGAGTCCGGGACAAGAGACCCAGTACTTC. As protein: CAWSPGQETQYF.

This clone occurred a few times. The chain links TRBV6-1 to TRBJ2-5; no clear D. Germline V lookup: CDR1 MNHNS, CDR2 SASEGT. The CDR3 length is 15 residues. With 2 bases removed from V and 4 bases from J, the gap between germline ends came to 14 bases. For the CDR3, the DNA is TGTGCCAGCAGTGAATACGAGTGGGATCGAGAGACCCAGTACTTC. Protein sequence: CASSEYEWDRETQYF.

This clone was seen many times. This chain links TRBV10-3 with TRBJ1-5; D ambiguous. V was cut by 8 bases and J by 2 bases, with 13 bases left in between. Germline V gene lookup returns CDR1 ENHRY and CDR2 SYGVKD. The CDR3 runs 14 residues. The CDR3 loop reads CAIGLDGGNQPQHF. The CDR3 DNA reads TGTGCCATCGGTCTAGATGGGGGCAATCAGCCCCAGCATTTT.

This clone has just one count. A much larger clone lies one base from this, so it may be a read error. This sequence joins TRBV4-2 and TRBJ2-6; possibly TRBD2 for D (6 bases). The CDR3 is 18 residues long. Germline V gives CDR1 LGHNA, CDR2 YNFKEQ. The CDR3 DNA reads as TGTGCCGGCAGCCAAGACCTCGGAGGGTGGGCTGAGGCCAACGTCCTGACTTTC. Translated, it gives CAGSQDLGGWAEANVLTF.

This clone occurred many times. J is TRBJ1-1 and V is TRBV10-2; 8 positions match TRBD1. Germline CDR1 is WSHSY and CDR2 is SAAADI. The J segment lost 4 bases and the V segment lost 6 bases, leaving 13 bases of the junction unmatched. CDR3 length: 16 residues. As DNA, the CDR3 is TGCGCCAGCAGCCCTACCCACAGGGGGAAGAGCACTGAAGCTTTCTTT. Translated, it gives CASSPTHRGKSTEAFF.

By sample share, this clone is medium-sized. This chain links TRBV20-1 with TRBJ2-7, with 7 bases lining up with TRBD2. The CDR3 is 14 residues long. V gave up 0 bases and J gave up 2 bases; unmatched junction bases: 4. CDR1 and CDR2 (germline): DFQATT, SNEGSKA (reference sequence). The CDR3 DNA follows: TGCAGTGCTAGAGAAGGGCGGGAGCCCTACGAGCAGTACTTC. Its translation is CSAREGREPYEQYF.

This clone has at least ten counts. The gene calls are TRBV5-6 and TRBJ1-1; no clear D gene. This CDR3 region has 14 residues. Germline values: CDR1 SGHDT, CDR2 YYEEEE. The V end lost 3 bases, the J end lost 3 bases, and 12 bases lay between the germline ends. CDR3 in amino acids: CASSSFATHTEAFF. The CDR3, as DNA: TGTGCCAGCAGCTCTTTTGCCACGCACACTGAAGCTTTCTTT. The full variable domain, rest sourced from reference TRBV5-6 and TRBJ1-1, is DAGVTQSPTHLIKTRGQQVTLRCSPKSGHDTVSWYQQALGQGPQFIFQYYEEEERQRGNFPDRFSGHQFPNYSSELNVNALLLGDSALYLCASSSFATHTEAFFGQGTRLTVV.

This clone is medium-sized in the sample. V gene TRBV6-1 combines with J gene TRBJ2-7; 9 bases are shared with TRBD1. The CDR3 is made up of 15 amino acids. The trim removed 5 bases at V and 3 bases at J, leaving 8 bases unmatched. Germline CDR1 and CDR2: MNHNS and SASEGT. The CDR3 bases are TGTGCCAGCAGTACAACGGGACAGGGCTTCTACGAGCAGTACTTC. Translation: CASSTTGQGFYEQYF.

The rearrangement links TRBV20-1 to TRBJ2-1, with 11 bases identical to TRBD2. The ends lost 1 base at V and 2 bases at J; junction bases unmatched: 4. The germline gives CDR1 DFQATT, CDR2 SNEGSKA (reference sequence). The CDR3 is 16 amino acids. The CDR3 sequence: CSARGRGLAAYNEQFF. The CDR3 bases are TGCAGTGCTAGAGGTAGGGGACTAGCGGCCTACAATGAGCAGTTCTTC.